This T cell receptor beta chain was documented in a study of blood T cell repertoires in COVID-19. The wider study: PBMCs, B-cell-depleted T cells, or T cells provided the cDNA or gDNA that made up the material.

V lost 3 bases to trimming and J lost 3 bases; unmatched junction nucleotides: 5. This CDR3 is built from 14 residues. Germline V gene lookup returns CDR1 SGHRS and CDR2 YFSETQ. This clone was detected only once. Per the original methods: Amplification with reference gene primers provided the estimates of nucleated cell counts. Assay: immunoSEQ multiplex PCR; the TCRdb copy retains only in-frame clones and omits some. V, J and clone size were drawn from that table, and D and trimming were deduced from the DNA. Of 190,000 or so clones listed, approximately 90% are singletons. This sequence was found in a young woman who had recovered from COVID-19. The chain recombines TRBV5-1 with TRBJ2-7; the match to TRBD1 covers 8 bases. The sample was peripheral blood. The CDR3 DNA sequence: TGCGCCAGCAGCTCCTACAGGGGGAACTACGAGCAGTACTTC. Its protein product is CASSSYRGNYEQYF.